This TCR beta chain originates from a study of T cells in tuberculosis. Overall study context: T cells were selected with CD1B tetramers loaded with glucose monomycolate. General study points: Active tuberculosis cases were adults; controls were adolescents. Active tuberculosis alpha repertoires lay closer to GMM-specific TCRs than controls'.

Time point given: new active TB diagnosis, blood taken before or within 7 days of starting treatment. Each clinical donor contributed on average approximately 90,000 T cells from unsorted cryopreserved PBMC. About this clone itself: Its cognate antigen is unknown.

Trimming cost V 3 bases and J 2 bases, with 8 bases left between them. Per the germline V gene, CDR1 is SGHRS and CDR2 is YFSETQ. This CDR3 is built from 13 residues. Repertoires were generated with immunoSEQ multiplex PCR, while TCRdb's copy carries only in-frame clones and drops some. The data show 25,000 to 30,000 clones, with about 91% seen just once and 6.8% held by the top ten. This chain joins TRBV5-1 and TRBJ1-1; TRBD1 might be the D (5 bases). This sample comprised PBMCs, obtained at tuberculosis diagnosis. This clonotype was sampled from an adult with tuberculosis. CDR3: CASSSDINTEAFF. The CDR3 DNA is TGCGCCAGCAGCTCGGACATTAACACTGAAGCTTTCTTT.